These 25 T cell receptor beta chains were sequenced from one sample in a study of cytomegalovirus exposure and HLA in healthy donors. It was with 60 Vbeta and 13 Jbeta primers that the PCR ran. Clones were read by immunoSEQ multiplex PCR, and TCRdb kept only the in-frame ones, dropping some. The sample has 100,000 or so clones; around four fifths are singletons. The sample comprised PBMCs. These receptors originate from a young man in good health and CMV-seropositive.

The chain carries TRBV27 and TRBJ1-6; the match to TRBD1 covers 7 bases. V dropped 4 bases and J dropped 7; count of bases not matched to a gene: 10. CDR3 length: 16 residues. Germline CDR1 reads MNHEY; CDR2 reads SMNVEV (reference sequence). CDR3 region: CASSYLTTGLNSPLHF. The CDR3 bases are TGTGCCAGCAGTTACCTCACGACAGGGTTAAATTCACCCCTCCACTTT.

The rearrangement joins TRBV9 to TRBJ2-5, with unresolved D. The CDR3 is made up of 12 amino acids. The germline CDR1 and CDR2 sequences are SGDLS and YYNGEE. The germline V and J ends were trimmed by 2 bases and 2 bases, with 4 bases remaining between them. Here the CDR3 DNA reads TGTGCCAGCAGCGTGCGGCAAGAGACCCAGTACTTC. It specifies CASSVRQETQYF.

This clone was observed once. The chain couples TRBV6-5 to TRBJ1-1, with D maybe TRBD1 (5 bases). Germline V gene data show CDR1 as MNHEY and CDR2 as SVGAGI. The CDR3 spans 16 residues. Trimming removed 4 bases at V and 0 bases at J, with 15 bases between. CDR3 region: CASSLTQPGMNTEAFF. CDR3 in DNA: TGTGCCAGCAGTTTAACCCAGCCAGGGATGAACACTGAAGCTTTCTTT.

The CDR3 loop is CASREGRSYEQYF. CDR3 in DNA: TGTGCCAGCAGAGAGGGCAGAAGTTACGAGCAGTACTTC. J is TRBJ2-7 and V is TRBV6-5, with a tentative D call TRBD2 (5 bases). Germline values: CDR1 MNHEY, CDR2 SVGAGI. CDR3 length: 13 amino acids. V lost 6 bases, J lost 4 bases, and 13 bases lay in between.

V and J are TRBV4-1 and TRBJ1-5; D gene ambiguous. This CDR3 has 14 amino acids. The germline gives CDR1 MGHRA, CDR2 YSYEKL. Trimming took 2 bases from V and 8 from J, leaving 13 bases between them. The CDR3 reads CASSQLPPGEPQHF. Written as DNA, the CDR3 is TGCGCCAGCAGCCAATTGCCCCCCGGGGAGCCCCAGCATTTT.

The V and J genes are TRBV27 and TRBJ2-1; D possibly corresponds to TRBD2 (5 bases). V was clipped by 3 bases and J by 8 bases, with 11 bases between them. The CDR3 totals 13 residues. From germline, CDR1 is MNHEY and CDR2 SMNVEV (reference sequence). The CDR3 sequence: CASSLPTRHEQFF. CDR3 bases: TGTGCCAGCAGTTTGCCTACTAGACATGAGCAGTTCTTC.

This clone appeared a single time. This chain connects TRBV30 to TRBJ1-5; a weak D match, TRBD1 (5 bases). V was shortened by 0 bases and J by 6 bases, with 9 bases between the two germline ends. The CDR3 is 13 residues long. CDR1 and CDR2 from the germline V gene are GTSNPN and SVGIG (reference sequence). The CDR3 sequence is CAWSVGGVQPQHF. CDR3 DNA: TGTGCCTGGAGTGTGGGGGGGGTTCAGCCCCAGCATTTT. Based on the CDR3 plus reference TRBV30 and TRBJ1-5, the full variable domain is SQTIHQWPATLVQPVGSPLSLECTVEGTSNPNLYWYRQAAGRGLQLLFYSVGIGQISSEVPQNLSASRPQDRQFILSSKKLLLSDSGFYLCAWSVGGVQPQHFGDGTRLSIL.

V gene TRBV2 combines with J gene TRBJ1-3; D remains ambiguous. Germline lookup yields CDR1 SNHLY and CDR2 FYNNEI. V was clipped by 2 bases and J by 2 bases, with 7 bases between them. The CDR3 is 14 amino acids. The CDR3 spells CASSEQAAGNTIYF. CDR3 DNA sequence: TGTGCCAGCAGTGAACAGGCAGCTGGAAACACCATATATTTT.

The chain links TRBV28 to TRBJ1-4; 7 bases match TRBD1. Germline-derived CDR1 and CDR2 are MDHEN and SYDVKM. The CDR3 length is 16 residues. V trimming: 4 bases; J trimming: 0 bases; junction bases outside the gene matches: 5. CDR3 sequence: CASSSTGTATNEKLFF. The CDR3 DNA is TGTGCCAGCAGTTCAACCGGGACAGCAACTAATGAAAAACTGTTTTTT.

CDR3 DNA sequence: TGTGCCAGCAGCTTAGGCAGGGATAGCAATCAGCCCCAGCATTTT. Encoded protein: CASSLGRDSNQPQHF. This chain connects TRBV7-6 to TRBJ1-5; tentatively, D is TRBD1 (5 bases). Germline V gene sequence: CDR1 SGHVS, CDR2 FNYEAQ. The CDR3 runs 15 residues. The V gene lost 1 base and the J gene lost 0 bases, with 7 bases spanning the gap. The full variable domain, completed using reference TRBV7-6 and TRBJ1-5, is GAGVSQSPRYKVTKRGQDVALRCDPISGHVSLYWYRQALGQGPEFLTYFNYEAQQDKSGLPNDRFSAERPEGSISTLTIQRTEQRDSAMYRCASSLGRDSNQPQHFGDGTRLSIL.

For the CDR3, the DNA is TGCGCCAGCAGTGAATTAGGGCAGGGGGCAGTCTATCAGCCCCAGCATTTT. It translates to CASSELGQGAVYQPQHF. V gene TRBV10-2 combines with J gene TRBJ1-5, with 8 nucleotides matching TRBD1. The junction had 12 bases not matched to a gene; V was cut back by 3 bases and J by 5 bases. The germline V gene has CDR1 WSHSY and CDR2 SAAADI. This CDR3 contains 17 residues.

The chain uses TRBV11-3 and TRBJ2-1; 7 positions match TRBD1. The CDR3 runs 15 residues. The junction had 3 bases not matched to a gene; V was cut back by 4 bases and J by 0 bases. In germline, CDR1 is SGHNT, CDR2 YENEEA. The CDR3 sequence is CASSYDRASYNEQFF. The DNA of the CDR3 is TGTGCCAGCAGCTATGACAGGGCCTCCTACAATGAGCAGTTCTTC.

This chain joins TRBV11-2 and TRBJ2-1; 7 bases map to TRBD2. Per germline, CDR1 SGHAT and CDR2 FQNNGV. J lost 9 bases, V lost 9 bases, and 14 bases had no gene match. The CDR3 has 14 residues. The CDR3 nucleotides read TGTGCCAGTGTTAGCGGGCCGTCATCAGGTGAGCAGTTCTTC. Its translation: CASVSGPSSGEQFF. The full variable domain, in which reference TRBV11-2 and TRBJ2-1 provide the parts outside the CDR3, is EAGVAQSPRYKIIEKRQSVAFWCNPISGHATLYWYQQILGQGPKLLIQFQNNGVVDDSQLPKDRFSAERLKGVDSTLKIQPAKLEDSAVYLCASVSGPSSGEQFFGPGTRLTVL.

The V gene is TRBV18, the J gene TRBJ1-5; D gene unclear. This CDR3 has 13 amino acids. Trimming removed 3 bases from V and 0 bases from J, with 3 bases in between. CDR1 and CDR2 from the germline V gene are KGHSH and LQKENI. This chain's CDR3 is CASSPLSNQPQHF. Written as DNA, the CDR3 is TGTGCCAGCTCACCTCTTAGCAATCAGCCCCAGCATTTT.

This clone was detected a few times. The CDR3 reads CASSTSAGDMRAFF. CDR3 in DNA: TGTGCCAGTTCGACTTCGGCCGGGGACATGAGGGCTTTCTTT. The chain has TRBV6-5 and TRBJ1-1, with D possibly being TRBD1 (6 bases). The CDR3 runs to 14 residues. The germline CDR1 and CDR2 sequences are MNHEY and SVGAGI. Trimming removed 9 bases at V and 11 bases at J, with 25 bases between.

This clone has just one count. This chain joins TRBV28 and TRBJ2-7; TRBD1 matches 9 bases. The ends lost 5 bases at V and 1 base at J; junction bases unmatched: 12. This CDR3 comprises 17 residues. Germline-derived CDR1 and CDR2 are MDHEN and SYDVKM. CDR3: CASSPQRGQGSSYEQYF. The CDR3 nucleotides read TGTGCCAGCAGTCCTCAACGCGGACAGGGGTCATCCTACGAGCAGTACTTC.

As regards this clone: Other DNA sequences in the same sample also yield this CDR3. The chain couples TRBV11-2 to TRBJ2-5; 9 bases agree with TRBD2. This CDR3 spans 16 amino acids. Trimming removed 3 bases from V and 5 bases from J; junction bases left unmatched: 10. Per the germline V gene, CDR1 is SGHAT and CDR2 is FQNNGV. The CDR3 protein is CASSFVAGGPFETQYF. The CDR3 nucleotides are TGTGCCAGCAGCTTTGTCGCGGGAGGGCCGTTTGAGACCCAGTACTTC.

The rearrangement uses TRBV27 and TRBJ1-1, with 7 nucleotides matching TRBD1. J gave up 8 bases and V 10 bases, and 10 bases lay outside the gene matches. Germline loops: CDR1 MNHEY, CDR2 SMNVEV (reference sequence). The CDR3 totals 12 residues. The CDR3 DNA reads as TGTGCCACCATGAACCTACAGGGGGAAGCTTTCTTT. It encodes CATMNLQGEAFF.

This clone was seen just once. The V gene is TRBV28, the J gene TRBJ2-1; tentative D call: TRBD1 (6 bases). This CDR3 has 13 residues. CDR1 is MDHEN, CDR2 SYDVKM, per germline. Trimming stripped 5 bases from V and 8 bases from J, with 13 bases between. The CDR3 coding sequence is TGTGCCAGCAGTGTCACAGGGTCGGATGAGCAGTTCTTC. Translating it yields CASSVTGSDEQFF.

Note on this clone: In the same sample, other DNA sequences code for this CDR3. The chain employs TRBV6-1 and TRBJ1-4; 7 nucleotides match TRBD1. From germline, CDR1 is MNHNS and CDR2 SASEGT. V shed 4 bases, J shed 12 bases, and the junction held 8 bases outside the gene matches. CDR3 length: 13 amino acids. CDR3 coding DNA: TGTGCCAGCAGTGCCCACGACAGGGCGGAACTGTTTTTT. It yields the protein CASSAHDRAELFF.

CDR3 nucleotides: TGTGCCAGCAGCTTGGAGAGCTCCTACAATGAGCAGTTCTTC. Residues: CASSLESSYNEQFF. This sequence joins TRBV5-8 and TRBJ2-1; D unresolved. The germline V and J ends were trimmed by 0 bases and 0 bases, with 4 bases remaining between them. This CDR3 contains 14 residues. Germline V gene lookup returns CDR1 SGHTS and CDR2 YDEGEE.

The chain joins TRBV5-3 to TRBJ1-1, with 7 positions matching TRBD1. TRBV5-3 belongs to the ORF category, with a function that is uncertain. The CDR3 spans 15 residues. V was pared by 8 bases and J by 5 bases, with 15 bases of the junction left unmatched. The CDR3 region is CASSEEDRRATEAFF. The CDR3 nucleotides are TGTGCCAGCAGCGAAGAGGACAGGAGGGCGACTGAAGCTTTCTTT.

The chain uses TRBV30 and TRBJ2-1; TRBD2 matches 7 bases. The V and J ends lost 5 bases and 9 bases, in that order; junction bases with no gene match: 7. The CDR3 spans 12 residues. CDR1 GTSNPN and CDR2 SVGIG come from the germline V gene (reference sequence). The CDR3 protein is CAWWGGVGEQFF. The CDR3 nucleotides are TGTGCCTGGTGGGGAGGGGTGGGTGAGCAGTTCTTC.

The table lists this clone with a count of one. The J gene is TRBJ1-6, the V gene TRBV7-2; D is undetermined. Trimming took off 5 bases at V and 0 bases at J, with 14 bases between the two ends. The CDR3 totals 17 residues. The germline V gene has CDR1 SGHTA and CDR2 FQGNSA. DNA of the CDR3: TGTGCCAGCAGCGCAAAAACTATGAGCTCCTATAATTCACCCCTCCACTTT. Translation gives CASSAKTMSSYNSPLHF.

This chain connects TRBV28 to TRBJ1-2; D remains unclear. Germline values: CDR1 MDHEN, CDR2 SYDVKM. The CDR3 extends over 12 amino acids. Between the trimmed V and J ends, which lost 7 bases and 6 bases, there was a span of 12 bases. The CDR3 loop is CASTSTADGYTF. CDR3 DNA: TGTGCCAGCACGTCGACGGCGGATGGCTACACCTTC.